These 27 T cell receptor beta chains were sequenced from one sample in a study of blood T cell repertoires in COVID-19. The method was immunoSEQ multiplex PCR; TCRdb's version includes in-frame clones alone and lacks a portion of them. The repertoire holds around 250,000 clones, with approximately 85% as singletons. Material: PBMCs or T cells enriched from blood (not recorded which). The origin of the receptors is a woman in her forties or fifties who had recovered from COVID-19.

The genes are TRBV19 and TRBJ2-1; 8 bases are shared with TRBD1. Germline V gene data show CDR1 as LNHDA and CDR2 as SQIVND (reference sequence). Trimming cost V 9 bases and J 9 bases; bases outside gene matches: 7. CDR3 size: 12 residues. The CDR3 nucleotides read TGTGCCAGCTCATCAGGGGGCAGTGAGCAGTTCTTC. It is translated as CASSSGGSEQFF.

The V and J genes are TRBV28 and TRBJ1-6; the match to TRBD1 covers 9 bases. With 3 bases clipped from V and 8 bases from J, the junction kept 5 bases outside the gene matches. The CDR3 covers 15 residues. Germline CDR1 MDHEN, CDR2 SYDVKM. The CDR3 DNA reads as TGTGCCAGCAGTTTGGGGACAGGGTCCTATTCACCCCTCCACTTT. This codes for CASSLGTGSYSPLHF.

This chain connects TRBV7-9 to TRBJ1-3; D unclear. Germline CDR1 is SEHNR and CDR2 is FQNEAQ (reference sequence). CDR3 length: 13 residues. The V and J ends lost 0 bases and 5 bases respectively, with 5 bases between them. The CDR3 sequence is CASSLAERNTIYF. In DNA form, the CDR3 reads TGTGCCAGCAGCTTAGCGGAGAGAAACACCATATATTTT.

The rearrangement uses TRBV19 and TRBJ1-5; D possibly corresponds to TRBD1 (5 bases). Deletions cut 3 bases from V and 4 bases from J, with 13 bases between. Germline V CDR1 and CDR2: LNHDA, SQIVND (reference sequence). This CDR3 spans 15 amino acids. The DNA for the CDR3 is TGTGCCAGTAGTATCAGCCCAGGGCATAATCAGCCCCAGCATTTT. As protein: CASSISPGHNQPQHF.

CDR3 amino acids: CASSLLLEQFF. The CDR3 nucleotides read TGTGCCAGCAGCTTGTTACTTGAGCAGTTCTTC. This chain uses TRBV11-2 with TRBJ2-1; the D is unclear. Germline assignment: CDR1 SGHAT and CDR2 FQNNGV. The CDR3 spans 11 residues. V lost 3 bases and J 9 bases, leaving 6 bases between the germline ends.

The V and J genes are TRBV7-3 and TRBJ1-1, with D tentatively TRBD1 (6 bases). The CDR3 sequence is 14 residues long. Germline lookup yields CDR1 SGHTA and CDR2 FQGTGA. V shed 4 bases and J shed 5 bases, with 14 bases lying between them. This chain's CDR3 is CASSSLGGRTEAFF. The CDR3 DNA follows: TGTGCCAGCAGCTCGCTTGGGGGCCGGACTGAAGCTTTCTTT. The whole variable domain, filled in from reference TRBV7-3 and TRBJ1-1, reads GAGVSQTPSNKVTEKGKYVELRCDPISGHTALYWYRQSLGQGPEFLIYFQGTGAADDSGLPNDRFFAVRPEGSVSTLKIQRTERGDSAVYLCASSSLGGRTEAFFGQGTRLTVV.

V gene TRBV18 combines with J gene TRBJ2-1, with 7 positions matching TRBD2. V was pared by 2 bases and J by 6 bases, with 10 bases of the junction left unmatched. From germline, CDR1 is KGHSH and CDR2 LQKENI. The CDR3 consists of 16 residues. The CDR3 sequence: CASSPNGAGYFNEQFF. CDR3 nucleotide sequence: TGTGCCAGCTCACCAAATGGAGCGGGATATTTCAATGAGCAGTTCTTC.

V usage is TRBV7-3 and J usage is TRBJ2-2; D perhaps matches TRBD2 (5 bases). This CDR3 is 13 amino acids long. Per germline, CDR1 SGHTA and CDR2 FQGTGA. V lost 5 bases, J lost 5 bases, and 9 bases lay in between. CDR3 region: CASSKSGTGELFF. Here the CDR3 DNA reads TGTGCCAGCAGCAAGAGCGGAACCGGGGAGCTGTTTTTT. Complete variable domain (other parts from reference TRBV7-3 and TRBJ2-2): GAGVSQTPSNKVTEKGKYVELRCDPISGHTALYWYRQSLGQGPEFLIYFQGTGAADDSGLPNDRFFAVRPEGSVSTLKIQRTERGDSAVYLCASSKSGTGELFFGEGSRLTVL.

This chain joins TRBV7-9 and TRBJ2-2; weak D call: TRBD2 (6 bases). The germline V and J ends were trimmed by 4 bases and 8 bases, with 20 bases remaining between them. The CDR3 sequence is 16 residues long. Germline-derived CDR1 and CDR2 are SEHNR and FQNEAQ (reference sequence). The CDR3 here is CASSSPWTAGGGELFF. The DNA of the CDR3 is TGTGCCAGCAGCTCACCTTGGACTGCCGGGGGAGGGGAGCTGTTTTTT.

The V gene is TRBV3-1 (or the pseudogene TRBV3-2), the J gene TRBJ2-2; 11 bases align to TRBD2. CDR1 and CDR2 from the germline V gene are LGHDT and YNNKEL (reference sequence). The CDR3 has 16 residues. The ends lost 5 bases at V and 1 base at J; junction bases unmatched: 3. CDR3 coding DNA: TGTGCCAGCAGCTCGGGACTAGCGGAGAACACCGGGGAGCTGTTTTTT. This encodes CASSSGLAENTGELFF.

This chain connects TRBV19 to TRBJ2-1, with 9 bases identical to TRBD2. V shed 4 bases, J shed 5 bases, and the junction held 3 bases outside the gene matches. The CDR3 has 14 residues. The germline CDR1 and CDR2 sequences are LNHDA and SQIVND (reference sequence). The CDR3 loop reads CASSRVAGDNEQFF. The CDR3 nucleotides are TGTGCCAGTAGTAGGGTAGCGGGAGACAATGAGCAGTTCTTC.

This chain uses TRBV12-3 or TRBV12-4 with TRBJ1-5; D is unresolved. The CDR3 totals 12 residues. V gave up 2 bases and J gave up 9 bases, with 8 bases separating them. The CDR3 here is CASSLTAPPQHF. CDR3 DNA sequence: TGTGCCAGCAGTTTAACTGCCCCGCCCCAGCATTTT.

This sequence joins TRBV27 and TRBJ2-6; 11 nucleotides match TRBD1. Losses at the gene ends were 6 bases for V and 2 bases for J; bases not matched to a gene: 6. This CDR3 region has 17 residues. The germline gives CDR1 MNHEY, CDR2 SMNVEV (reference sequence). In DNA form, the CDR3 reads TGTGCCAGCAGCCGGACAGGGGGCGCGCCTGGGGCCAACGTCCTGACTTTC. Protein sequence: CASSRTGGAPGANVLTF.

This clone appeared a few times. The CDR3 reads CASSGGQGASTDTQYF. CDR3 bases: TGTGCCAGCAGCGGTGGACAGGGGGCTAGCACAGATACGCAGTATTTT. The chain couples TRBV11-2 to TRBJ2-3; 11 nucleotides agree with TRBD1. The CDR3 has 16 residues. Germline CDR1 is SGHAT and CDR2 is FQNNGV. V lost 5 bases and J lost 0; bases outside the gene matches: 4.

The chain joins TRBV25-1 to TRBJ1-5, with a tentative D call TRBD1 (5 bases). The CDR3 spans 13 residues. Germline values: CDR1 MGHDK, CDR2 SYGVNS. Deletions cut 6 bases from V and 3 bases from J, with 9 bases between. This CDR3 is CASREGANQPQHF. As DNA, the CDR3 is TGTGCCAGCAGGGAAGGGGCCAATCAGCCCCAGCATTTT.

The DNA of the CDR3 is TGTGCCAGCAGTTGGACCCCGGGACAGACCATCGCGAGCCGGGGCTACACCTTC. This sequence encodes CASSWTPGQTIASRGYTF. The rearrangement joins TRBV28 to TRBJ1-2; TRBD1 aligns across 7 bases. The junction had 22 bases not matched to a gene; V was cut back by 4 bases and J by 8 bases. Germline CDR1 reads MDHEN; CDR2 reads SYDVKM. This CDR3 is built from 18 residues.

Concerning this clone itself: Other nucleotide sequences in the sample specify the same CDR3. The chain has TRBV5-1 and TRBJ1-1; D is undetermined. The CDR3 consists of 13 residues. With 0 bases removed from V and 4 bases from J, the gap between germline ends came to 7 bases. Looked up from germline, CDR1 is SGHRS and CDR2 is YFSETQ. The CDR3 loop is CASSLGGSTEAFF. The CDR3, as DNA: TGCGCCAGCAGCTTGGGAGGCAGCACTGAAGCTTTCTTT.

The rearrangement uses TRBV28 and TRBJ2-7; 11 bases are shared with TRBD1. The ends lost 8 bases at V and 3 bases at J; junction bases unmatched: 12. CDR3 size: 16 residues. Germline values: CDR1 MDHEN, CDR2 SYDVKM. The CDR3 DNA sequence: TGTGCCAGCGGGGGTTGGGGACAGGGGGATCTCTACGAGCAGTACTTC. Encoded protein: CASGGWGQGDLYEQYF.

The chain combines TRBV19 with TRBJ1-5, with 7 bases matching TRBD1. With V trimmed by 5 bases and J by 3 bases, 7 bases remained unmatched. This CDR3 has 15 amino acids. In germline, CDR1 is LNHDA, CDR2 SQIVND (reference sequence). CDR3 nucleotide sequence: TGTGCCAGTAGTCTCTGGACAGGCGACAATCAGCCCCAGCATTTT. It codes for CASSLWTGDNQPQHF.

As concerns this clone: A read error may produce the germline difference seen at one junction end. The chain combines TRBV7-7 with TRBJ2-5; 7 bases are a match to TRBD2. Germline CDR1 and CDR2: SSHAT and FNYEAQ (reference sequence). The CDR3 is 15 residues long. The chain's CDR3 is CASSLGLVPQETQYF. CDR3 nucleotides: TGTGCTAGCAGCTTAGGACTAGTGCCCCAAGAGACCCAGTACTTC.

This chain joins TRBV5-1 and TRBJ2-5; the D gene is possibly TRBD2 (6 bases). Germline lookup yields CDR1 SGHRS and CDR2 YFSETQ. The V gene lost 4 bases and the J gene lost 4 bases, with 11 bases spanning the gap. This CDR3 is built from 13 residues. This CDR3 reads CASSGGFTETQYF. CDR3 in DNA: TGCGCCAGCAGCGGGGGGTTTACAGAGACCCAGTACTTC.

The gene calls are TRBV5-5 and TRBJ1-2; 7 bases are shared with TRBD1. The CDR3 has 13 amino acids. V lost 6 bases to trimming and J lost 5 bases; unmatched junction nucleotides: 7. Looked up from germline, CDR1 is SGHKS and CDR2 is YYEKEE (reference sequence). The CDR3 loop is CASNLDRVYGYTF. CDR3 nucleotides: TGTGCCAGCAACCTCGACAGGGTATATGGCTACACCTTC. The full variable domain, with the rest looked up from reference TRBV5-5 and TRBJ1-2, is DAGVTQSPTHLIKTRGQQVTLRCSPISGHKSVSWYQQVLGQGPQFIFQYYEKEERGRGNFPDRFSARQFPNYSSELNVNALLLGDSALYLCASNLDRVYGYTFGSGTRLTVV.

The genes are TRBV5-1 and TRBJ2-5; weak D call: TRBD1 (6 bases). Germline lookup yields CDR1 SGHRS and CDR2 YFSETQ. V lost 4 bases, J lost 3 bases, and 7 bases lay in between. The CDR3 covers 12 residues. The CDR3 coding sequence is TGCGCCAGCAGCAGGGGGAAAGAGACCCAGTACTTC. Its protein product is CASSRGKETQYF.

The V and J genes are TRBV3-1 (or the pseudogene TRBV3-2) and TRBJ2-1; 14 bases line up with TRBD2. CDR1 is LGHDT, CDR2 YNNKEL, per germline (reference sequence). The V and J ends lost 0 bases and 7 bases, in that order; junction bases with no gene match: 5. The CDR3 spans 17 residues. CDR3 sequence (DNA): TGTGCCAGCAGCCAAGATCAGACTAGCGGGAGGGCGAATGAGCAGTTCTTC. This sequence encodes CASSQDQTSGRANEQFF.

In DNA, the CDR3 is TGCGCCAGCAGCGATGGGCAGGGGATGGTAGCTTTCTTT. Translation: CASSDGQGMVAFF. The chain carries TRBV5-1 and TRBJ1-1, with TRBD1 as a possible D gene (6 bases). This CDR3 region has 13 residues. Germline assignment: CDR1 SGHRS and CDR2 YFSETQ. V shed 4 bases and J shed 10 bases, with 17 bases lying between them.

This rearrangement joins TRBV6-1 to TRBJ2-2; possible D gene TRBD1, 6 bases. The length of the CDR3 is 15 residues. Trimming took 1 base from V and 6 from J, leaving 12 bases between them. Germline CDR1 MNHNS, CDR2 SASEGT. The CDR3 DNA sequence: TGTGCCAGCAGTGAAGTAGGGTGGACAGCCGGGGAGCTGTTTTTT. This codes for CASSEVGWTAGELFF.

V usage is TRBV6-6 and J usage is TRBJ2-1; D may be TRBD2 (6 bases). With 6 bases removed from V and 12 bases from J, the gap between germline ends came to 18 bases. CDR1 and CDR2 (germline): MNHNY, SVGAGI (reference sequence). The CDR3 totals 13 residues. In DNA, the CDR3 is TGTGCCAGCAGGGTCGGGACTGCGGGGATGCAGTTCTTC. Translating it yields CASRVGTAGMQFF.